This T cell receptor (beta chain) was sequenced in a study of blood T cell repertoires in COVID-19. About the study: Specimens from acute and convalescent COVID-19 originated in the United States, Italy and Spain. Sources were T cells, B-cell-depleted T cells, or PBMCs; the material itself was cDNA or gDNA.

Per the germline V gene, CDR1 is LGHDT and CDR2 is YNNKEL (reference sequence). V was shortened by 2 bases and J by 3 bases, with 7 bases between the two germline ends. This CDR3 has 13 residues. Only a few counts were recorded for this clone. As processed by the authors: Amplification from reference gene primers served as the basis for estimated nucleated cell counts. The table came from immunoSEQ multiplex PCR; TCRdb's copy has only in-frame clones and leaves some out. The DNA gave D and trimming, while V, J and clone size come from that table. The sample lists 300,000 to 400,000 clones; under 95% were seen once.

Sequenced material: peripheral blood. The V gene is TRBV3-1 (or the pseudogene TRBV3-2), the J gene TRBJ1-1; D possibly corresponds to TRBD1 (5 bases). The source is a woman younger than 35 who had recovered from COVID-19. The CDR3 nucleotides are TGTGCCAGCAGCCAAACAGGCGACACTGAAGCTTTCTTT. Its protein product is CASSQTGDTEAFF.